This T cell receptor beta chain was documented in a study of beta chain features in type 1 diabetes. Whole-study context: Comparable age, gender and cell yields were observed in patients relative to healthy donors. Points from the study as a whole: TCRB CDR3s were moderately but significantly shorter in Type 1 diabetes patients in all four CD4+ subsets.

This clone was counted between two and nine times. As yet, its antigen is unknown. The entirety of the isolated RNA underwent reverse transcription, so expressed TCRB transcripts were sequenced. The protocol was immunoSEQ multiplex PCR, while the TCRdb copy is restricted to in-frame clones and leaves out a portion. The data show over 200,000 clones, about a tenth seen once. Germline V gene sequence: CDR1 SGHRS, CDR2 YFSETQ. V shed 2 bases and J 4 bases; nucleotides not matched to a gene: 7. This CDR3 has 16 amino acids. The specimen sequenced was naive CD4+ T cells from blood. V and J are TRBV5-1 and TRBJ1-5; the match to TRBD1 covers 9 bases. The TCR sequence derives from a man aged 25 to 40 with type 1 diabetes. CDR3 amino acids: CASSLTGGIGNQPQHF. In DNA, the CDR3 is TGCGCCAGCAGCTTAACAGGGGGCATCGGGAATCAGCCCCAGCATTTT.